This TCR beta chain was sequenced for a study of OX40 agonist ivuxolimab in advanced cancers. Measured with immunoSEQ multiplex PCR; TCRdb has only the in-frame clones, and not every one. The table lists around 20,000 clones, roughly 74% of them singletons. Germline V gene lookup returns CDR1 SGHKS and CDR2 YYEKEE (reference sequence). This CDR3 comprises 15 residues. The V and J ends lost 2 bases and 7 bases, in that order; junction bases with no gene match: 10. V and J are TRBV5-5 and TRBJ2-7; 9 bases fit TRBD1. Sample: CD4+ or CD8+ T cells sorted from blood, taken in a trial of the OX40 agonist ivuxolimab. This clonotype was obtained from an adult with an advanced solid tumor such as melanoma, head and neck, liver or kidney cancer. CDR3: CASSFGSGQGNEQYF. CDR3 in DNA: TGTGCCAGCAGCTTTGGATCGGGACAGGGTAATGAGCAGTACTTC. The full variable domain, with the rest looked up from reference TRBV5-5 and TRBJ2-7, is DAGVTQSPTHLIKTRGQQVTLRCSPISGHKSVSWYQQVLGQGPQFIFQYYEKEERGRGNFPDRFSARQFPNYSSELNVNALLLGDSALYLCASSFGSGQGNEQYFGPGTRLTVT.